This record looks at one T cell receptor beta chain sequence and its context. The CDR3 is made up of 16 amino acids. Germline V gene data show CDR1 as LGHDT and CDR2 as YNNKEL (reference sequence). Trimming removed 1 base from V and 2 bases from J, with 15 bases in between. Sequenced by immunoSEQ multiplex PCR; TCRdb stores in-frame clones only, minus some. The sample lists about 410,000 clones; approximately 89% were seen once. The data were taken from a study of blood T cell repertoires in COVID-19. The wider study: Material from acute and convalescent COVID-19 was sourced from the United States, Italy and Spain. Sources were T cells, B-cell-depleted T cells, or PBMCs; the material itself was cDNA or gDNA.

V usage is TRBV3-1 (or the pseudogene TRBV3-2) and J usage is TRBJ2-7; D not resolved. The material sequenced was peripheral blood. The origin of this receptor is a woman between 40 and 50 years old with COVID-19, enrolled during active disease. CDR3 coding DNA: TGTGCCAGCAGCCAAGGGATCAATAGTCGGGCCTACGAGCAGTACTTC. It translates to CASSQGINSRAYEQYF.